The T cell receptor (beta chain) under discussion was sequenced for a study of HIV-infected patients and healthy controls. Whole-study findings and limits: MAIT alpha-chain CDR3s were frequent in healthy controls, depleted in HIV+. A major limitation was that merely sixteen HIV-infected individuals were processed. HIV-infected repertoires had significantly higher mean Gini indices than controls, possibly reflecting oligoclonality.

cDNA was made from roughly 500 ng RNA using alpha and beta constant primers. Each of the alpha and beta chains got its own library through chain-specific third strand synthesis with indices. Each CDR3 protein gets one entry after TCRdb re-called the 5' RACE reads with MiXCR. The sample holds some 13,000 distinct CDR3 sequences, roughly a tenth seen once. All unsorted peripheral T cells were captured because whole blood was used without fractionation. Trimming shortened V by 4 bases and J by 6 bases, and 4 bases separated the two germline ends. CDR1 and CDR2 from the germline V gene are MDHEN and SYDVKM. This CDR3 has 11 residues. This clonotype is deemed medium-sized. Its matching antigen is unknown.

Sequencing was carried out using blood. The gene calls are TRBV28 and TRBJ2-1; D unresolved. This TCR was sampled from an adult in good health. CDR3 nucleotides: TGTGCCAGCAGTTCCCGCAATGAGCAGTTCTTC. Protein: CASSSRNEQFF.